Listed below are T cell receptor beta chains from one sample, sequenced in a study of T cell responses to AZD1222 COVID-19 vaccine. Method: immunoSEQ multiplex PCR; TCRdb's copy keeps in-frame clones and lacks some. The sample records about 120,000 clones, around 91% being singletons. The sample was peripheral blood, taken on day 0 of AZD1222 vaccination. Source of these receptors: an adult in good health. Both conserved end residues are part of each CDR3. D genes are given only for firm matches. For some rows the clone size is stated as once, few or many, or as a class when expanded; others skip it.

V: TRBV5-4; D: .; size: .; J: TRBJ2-7; DNA: TGTGCCAGCAGCCAGTACAGGAACGAGCAGTACTTC; CDR3: CASSQYRNEQYF
V: TRBV24-1; D: .; size: few; J: TRBJ2-5; DNA: TGTGCCACCAGTGATTCGCACCGCCAAGAGACCCAGTACTTC; CDR3: CATSDSHRQETQYF
V: TRBV4-1; D: .; size: few; J: TRBJ2-5; DNA: TGCGCCAGCAGCCAAGGGAGGGGATTAGAGACCCAGTACTTC; CDR3: CASSQGRGLETQYF
V: TRBV13; D: .; size: .; J: TRBJ2-1; DNA: TGTGCCAGCAGCTCCCCCGGGCAAGGAGGGTACAATGAGCAGTTCTTC; CDR3: CASSSPGQGGYNEQFF
V: TRBV7-9; D: TRBD1; size: .; J: TRBJ1-6; DNA: TGTGCCAGCAGCGCGACAGGGGGCACGACACCCCTCCACTTT; CDR3: CASSATGGTTPLHF
V: TRBV11-2; D: .; size: .; J: TRBJ2-3; DNA: TGTGCCAGCAGCTTTTTTCAGGGTGCAGATACGCAGTATTTT; CDR3: CASSFFQGADTQYF
V: TRBV5-1; D: TRBD2; size: .; J: TRBJ2-1; DNA: TGCGCCAGCAGCCCGAGGACTAGCGGGGGCTTCTACAATGAGCAGTTCTTC; CDR3: CASSPRTSGGFYNEQFF
V: TRBV9; D: TRBD2; size: .; J: TRBJ2-1; DNA: TGTGCCAGCAGCCGGACTAGCGGAACCTACAATGAGCAGTTCTTC; CDR3: CASSRTSGTYNEQFF
V: TRBV5-1; D: .; size: .; J: TRBJ2-7; DNA: TGCGCCAGCAGCTCCCTTCTGACAGGTGGTGAGCAGTACTTC; CDR3: CASSSLLTGGEQYF
V: TRBV9; D: .; size: few; J: TRBJ2-1; DNA: TGTGCCAGCAGCGTAGCTCAGGACCCATACAATGAGCAGTTCTTC; CDR3: CASSVAQDPYNEQFF
V: TRBV5-1; D: .; size: .; J: TRBJ2-1; DNA: TGCGCCAGCAGCTTAGGGCTAGAGTCCTACAATGAGCAGTTCTTC; CDR3: CASSLGLESYNEQFF
V: TRBV3-1/TRBV3-2; D: .; size: .; J: TRBJ1-4; DNA: TGTGCCAGCAGCCAAGAGGGACTGTCTGAAAAACTGTTTTTT; CDR3: CASSQEGLSEKLFF
V: TRBV25-1; D: .; size: .; J: TRBJ1-2; DNA: TGTGCCAGCAGTGAAAGGAGGGGCGGCTACACCTTC; CDR3: CASSERRGGYTF
V: TRBV5-4; D: .; size: .; J: TRBJ1-6; DNA: TGTGCCAGCAGGGCTCGAGGGAGCTCCTATAATTCACCCCTCCACTTT; CDR3: CASRARGSSYNSPLHF
V: TRBV19; D: .; size: .; J: TRBJ2-3; DNA: TGTGCCAGTAGTATTACAGGGTTCTCCACAGATACGCAGTATTTT; CDR3: CASSITGFSTDTQYF
V: TRBV7-2; D: .; size: .; J: TRBJ1-3; DNA: TGTGCCAGCAGCTTAGCTCTGGCAGGAAACACCATATATTTT; CDR3: CASSLALAGNTIYF
V: TRBV27; D: .; size: .; J: TRBJ2-6; DNA: TGTGCCAGCAGTGGGGCCGGGGCCAACGTCCTGACTTTC; CDR3: CASSGAGANVLTF
V: TRBV5-1; D: .; size: .; J: TRBJ2-5; DNA: TGCGCCAGCAGCTTGCGAGAGACCCAGTACTTC; CDR3: CASSLRETQYF
V: TRBV4-3; D: TRBD1; size: .; J: TRBJ1-2; DNA: TGCGCCAGCAGCCAAGGGACAGGCTATGGCTACACCTTC; CDR3: CASSQGTGYGYTF
V: TRBV7-6; D: .; size: .; J: TRBJ2-1; DNA: TGTGCCAGCAGCTTCCAAGGCCGGGGGCGGTCCTCCTACAATGAGCAGTTCTTC; CDR3: CASSFQGRGRSSYNEQFF
V: TRBV7-8; D: .; size: .; J: TRBJ1-5; DNA: TGTGCCAGCAGCCCAGGGGTAGCTAACGCGGGGCCCCAGCATTTT; CDR3: CASSPGVANAGPQHF
V: TRBV7-7; D: .; size: .; J: TRBJ2-7; DNA: TGTGCTAGCAGCTTAACGTCCCTCTCCGAGCAGTACTTC; CDR3: CASSLTSLSEQYF
V: TRBV11-2; D: .; size: .; J: TRBJ1-6; DNA: TGTGCCAGCAGCTTAGGAGGCGAATCACCCCTCCACTTT; CDR3: CASSLGGESPLHF
V: TRBV19; D: .; size: few; J: TRBJ1-2; DNA: TGTGCCAGTAGCCTCCCTGGGATTAACTATGGCTACACCTTC; CDR3: CASSLPGINYGYTF
V: TRBV7-9; D: .; size: .; J: TRBJ1-3; DNA: TGTGCCAGCAGCTTAGAAGCACTCTCTGGAAACACCATATATTTT; CDR3: CASSLEALSGNTIYF
V: TRBV5-1; D: .; size: .; J: TRBJ1-1; DNA: TGCGCCAGCAGCTTGACAATATTGAACACTGAAGCTTTCTTT; CDR3: CASSLTILNTEAFF
V: TRBV5-4; D: .; size: .; J: TRBJ1-2; DNA: TGTGCCAGCAGCTTGGATATAGAGAACTATGGCTACACCTTC; CDR3: CASSLDIENYGYTF
V: TRBV7-8; D: .; size: .; J: TRBJ1-5; DNA: TGTGCCAGCAGCTTCCAGGGGTCTTATAGCAATCAGCCCCAGCATTTT; CDR3: CASSFQGSYSNQPQHF
V: TRBV20-1; D: .; size: .; J: TRBJ1-4; DNA: TGCAGTGCCAGAGGGGGGAAACTGTTTTTT; CDR3: CSARGGKLFF
V: TRBV15; D: .; size: .; J: TRBJ1-5; DNA: TGTGCCACCAGCAGAGACGCCAGGGGAGGCAATCAGCCCCAGCATTTT; CDR3: CATSRDARGGNQPQHF
V: TRBV25-1; D: .; size: .; J: TRBJ1-4; DNA: TGTGCCAGCACCCCAAGGGGGGAGGGCAATGAAAAACTGTTTTTT; CDR3: CASTPRGEGNEKLFF
V: TRBV5-1; D: TRBD1; size: .; J: TRBJ2-1; DNA: TGCGCCAGCACCCGACAGGGTGTAGCTGAGCAGTTCTTC; CDR3: CASTRQGVAEQFF
V: TRBV24-1; D: .; size: .; J: TRBJ2-2; DNA: TGTGCCACCAGTGACCGACAGAGCTCCACCGGGGAGCTGTTTTTT; CDR3: CATSDRQSSTGELFF
V: TRBV5-4; D: TRBD2; size: .; J: TRBJ2-3; DNA: TGTGCCATACTTACCGGGACTAGCGGGGTGGATACGCAGTATTTT; CDR3: CAILTGTSGVDTQYF
V: TRBV18; D: TRBD1; size: .; J: TRBJ2-7; DNA: TGTGCCAGCTCACGGGGCGTCGGGACAGGGAGCAACTACGAGCAGTACTTC; CDR3: CASSRGVGTGSNYEQYF
V: TRBV7-8; D: TRBD2; size: .; J: TRBJ2-3; DNA: TGTGCCTGCGGACTAGCGGGAGCCACAGATACGCAGTATTTT; CDR3: CACGLAGATDTQYF
V: TRBV27; D: .; size: .; J: TRBJ1-1; DNA: TGTGCCAGCAGTCCCCCATTGGGCACTGAAGCTTTCTTT; CDR3: CASSPPLGTEAFF
V: TRBV6-5; D: .; size: once; J: TRBJ2-5; DNA: TGTGCCAGCAGTCAACAAGTCCAAGAGACCCAGTACTTC; CDR3: CASSQQVQETQYF
V: TRBV2; D: TRBD1; size: once; J: TRBJ1-5; DNA: TGTGCCAGCAGCCGGACGAACAGGGGCGATCAGCCCCAGCATTTT; CDR3: CASSRTNRGDQPQHF
V: TRBV5-4; D: .; size: .; J: TRBJ1-2; DNA: TGTGCCAGCAGCTTGGTGGGTGGTGACGGGAGCGGCTACACCTTC; CDR3: CASSLVGGDGSGYTF
V: TRBV6-5; D: .; size: .; J: TRBJ1-5; DNA: TGTGCCAGCAGTCTCCAGGGAGGCAATCAGCCCCAGCATTTT; CDR3: CASSLQGGNQPQHF
V: TRBV10-3; D: .; size: .; J: TRBJ1-1; DNA: TGTGCCATCAGTGCCTACCTCGAGGAGGCTGAAGCTTTCTTT; CDR3: CAISAYLEEAEAFF
V: TRBV3-1/TRBV3-2; D: TRBD2; size: once; J: TRBJ2-1; DNA: TGTGCCAGCAGCCACCAGACTAGCGGGGGGGCCGGGGAGCAGTTCTTC; CDR3: CASSHQTSGGAGEQFF
V: TRBV3-1/TRBV3-2; D: TRBD2; size: .; J: TRBJ2-1; DNA: TGTGCCAGCAGCCAAGACGGAAGCGGGGCGGGGGAGCAGTTCTTC; CDR3: CASSQDGSGAGEQFF
V: TRBV27; D: TRBD1; size: .; J: TRBJ2-1; DNA: TGTGCCAGCCGAAGCCTCCCGGGACAGGGCATGAATGAGCAGTTCTTC; CDR3: CASRSLPGQGMNEQFF
V: TRBV3-1/TRBV3-2; D: .; size: .; J: TRBJ1-6; DNA: TGTGCCAGCAGCCAGGGGGCGTACAGATACACGAGCAATTCACCCCTCCACTTT; CDR3: CASSQGAYRYTSNSPLHF
V: TRBV18; D: .; size: .; J: TRBJ1-1; DNA: TGTGCCAGCTCACCGAGGGAGGGGGTGACTGAAGCTTTCTTT; CDR3: CASSPREGVTEAFF
V: TRBV9; D: TRBD1; size: .; J: TRBJ1-2; DNA: TGTGCCAGCAGCGGGGCCCAGGGGGCGCTGGACGTCGGCTACACCTTC; CDR3: CASSGAQGALDVGYTF
V: TRBV5-1; D: .; size: .; J: TRBJ2-1; DNA: TGCGCCAGCAGCAACGAGTACGGCGATGAGCAGTTCTTC; CDR3: CASSNEYGDEQFF
V: TRBV30; D: .; size: once; J: TRBJ2-7; DNA: TGTGCCTGGAGTGGGGCTTGGAGCTCCTACGAGCAGTACTTC; CDR3: CAWSGAWSSYEQYF
V: TRBV4-1; D: TRBD1; size: .; J: TRBJ1-6; DNA: TGCGCCAGCAGCCATCCTCCGGGACAGGGCAATTCACCCCTCCACTTT; CDR3: CASSHPPGQGNSPLHF
V: TRBV28; D: .; size: .; J: TRBJ1-5; DNA: TGTGCCAGCAGTTTGCAGGGGTTCCCCCAGCATTTT; CDR3: CASSLQGFPQHF
V: TRBV9; D: TRBD1; size: .; J: TRBJ1-2; DNA: TGTGCCAGCAGCGTTCTCAGGGGGGCTCTCGGCGGCTACACCTTC; CDR3: CASSVLRGALGGYTF
V: TRBV2; D: .; size: .; J: TRBJ1-5; DNA: TGTGCCAGCGCCACCGCCGGCGGAGGGCCGAGCAATCAGCCCCAGCATTTT; CDR3: CASATAGGGPSNQPQHF
V: TRBV4-1; D: .; size: once; J: TRBJ1-6; DNA: TGCGCCAGCAGCCAAGTCTTCGGGGACATCAAAAGCGATTCACCCCTCCACTTT; CDR3: CASSQVFGDIKSDSPLHF
V: TRBV30; D: .; size: .; J: TRBJ1-5; DNA: TGTGCCTGGAGCAGTGTGCAGGGGAATCAGCCCCAGCATTTT; CDR3: CAWSSVQGNQPQHF
V: TRBV7-2; D: TRBD1; size: .; J: TRBJ2-5; DNA: TGTGCCAGCAGCTCCGGGACAGGTCAAGAGACCCAGTACTTC; CDR3: CASSSGTGQETQYF
V: TRBV6-5; D: .; size: once; J: TRBJ1-1; DNA: TGTGCCAGCAGGGTCGGCAGGGCGAACACTGAAGCTTTCTTT; CDR3: CASRVGRANTEAFF
V: TRBV9; D: .; size: .; J: TRBJ1-2; DNA: TGTGCCAGCAGCGTAGGCAGGGAGGACTATGGCTACACCTTC; CDR3: CASSVGREDYGYTF